This T cell receptor beta chain was observed in a study of radiotherapy plus CTLA-4 blockade in lung cancer. Sequencing used immunoSEQ multiplex PCR; TCRdb keeps in-frame clones, though not all of them. The data hold around 26,000 clones, with approximately 70% observed a single time. The CDR3 has 15 residues. Germline CDR1 is SEHNR and CDR2 is FQNEAQ (reference sequence). V gave up 1 base and J gave up 4 bases, with 13 bases separating them. The sequence was obtained from a human donor with non-small cell lung cancer who had stable disease on radiotherapy plus ipilimumab. The chain is built from TRBV7-9 and TRBJ1-2, with D possibly matching TRBD1 (5 bases). The sequenced sample was peripheral blood, obtained from a patient treated with radiotherapy plus ipilimumab. The CDR3 DNA is TGTGCCAGCAGCTTAGGTGCGGGGCTTGGCTATGGCTACACCTTC. It is translated as CASSLGAGLGYGYTF. Complete variable domain (other parts from reference TRBV7-9 and TRBJ1-2): DTGVSQNPRHKITKRGQNVTFRCDPISEHNRLYWYRQTLGQGPEFLTYFQNEAQLEKSRLLSDRFSAERPKGSFSTLEIQRTEQGDSAMYLCASSLGAGLGYGYTFGSGTRLTVV.